This paragraph covers one TCR beta chain sequence. The antigen is unknown. These data come from a study of T cells in localized non-small cell lung cancer. V was pared by 3 bases and J by 7 bases, with 10 bases of the junction left unmatched. The CDR3 runs to 18 residues. Germline V gene sequence: CDR1 SGHNT, CDR2 YENEEA. General observations from the study: In adjacent lung, a median about 52 of the top 100 tumor clones were found.

The protocol was immunoSEQ multiplex PCR, while the TCRdb copy is restricted to in-frame clones and leaves out a portion. The table records 15,000 to 19,000 clones, about 87% of them present only once. Sequencing used peripheral blood mononuclear cells, obtained before any cancer treatment. V is TRBV11-3 and J is TRBJ2-1; 15 bases are a match to TRBD2. The receptor comes from a male donor aged 60 or older with stage II lung adenocarcinoma. The CDR3 DNA reads TGTGCCAGCAGCTTTCGGACTAGCGGGAGGGCCTTTGGAAATGAGCAGTTCTTC. Translation gives CASSFRTSGRAFGNEQFF. Using reference TRBV11-3 and TRBJ2-1 for the parts outside the CDR3, the full variable domain is EAGVVQSPRYKIIEKKQPVAFWCNPISGHNTLYWYLQNLGQGPELLIRYENEEAVDDSQLPKDRFSAERLKGVDSTLKIQPAELGDSAVYLCASSFRTSGRAFGNEQFFGPGTRLTVL.